This T cell receptor (beta chain) was identified in a study of T cells in Graves' hyperthyroidism and ophthalmopathy. Overall study results and limits: Researchers found most expanded thyroid clonotypes above 0.001 in blood as well.

Amplified regions were TCR beta CDR3 sequences from RNA transcripts. The study used the HTBI primer set for a first-round RT-PCR of the TCR CDR3. TCRdb passed the multiplex PCR reads through MiXCR, listing each CDR3 protein once. The data contain about 700,000 distinct CDR3 sequences, 45% of them singletons. This clonotype was detected many times. Its specificity is not known. This CDR3 has 15 amino acids. V trimming: 10 bases; J trimming: 4 bases; junction bases outside the gene matches: 15. Germline CDR1 SNHLY, CDR2 FYNNEI. The sequenced sample consisted of peripheral blood or thyroid tissue (not recorded which). This TCR came from an adult man with Graves' disease, either hyperthyroidism or ophthalmopathy (not recorded which). The chain combines TRBV2 with TRBJ1-2; 7 bases map to TRBD1. CDR3 coding DNA: TGTGCCAACCGGGACAGCCTCACAGGGATCTATGGCTACACCTTC. Protein product: CANRDSLTGIYGYTF. Complete variable domain (other parts from reference TRBV2 and TRBJ1-2): EPEVTQTPSHQVTQMGQEVILRCVPISNHLYFYWYRQILGQKVEFLVSFYNNEISEKSEIFDDQFSVERPDGSNFTLKIRSTKLEDSAMYFCANRDSLTGIYGYTFGSGTRLTVV.